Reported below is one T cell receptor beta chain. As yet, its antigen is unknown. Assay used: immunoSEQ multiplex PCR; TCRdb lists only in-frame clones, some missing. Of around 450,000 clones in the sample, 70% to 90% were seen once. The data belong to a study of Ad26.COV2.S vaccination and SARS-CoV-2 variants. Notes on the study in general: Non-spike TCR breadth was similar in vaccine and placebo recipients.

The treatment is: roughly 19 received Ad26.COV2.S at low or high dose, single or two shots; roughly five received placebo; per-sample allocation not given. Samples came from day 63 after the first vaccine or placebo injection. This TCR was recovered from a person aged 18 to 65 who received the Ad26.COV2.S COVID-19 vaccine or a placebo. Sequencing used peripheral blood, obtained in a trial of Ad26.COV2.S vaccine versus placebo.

The CDR3 is CASSYHDGNTIYF. As DNA, the CDR3 is TGTGCCAGCAGTTACCATGACGGAAACACCATATATTTT. The chain combines TRBV6-6 with TRBJ1-3; no definite D call. CDR1 MNHNY and CDR2 SVGAGI come from the germline V gene (reference sequence). This CDR3 is built from 13 residues. Trimming took off 2 bases at V and 4 bases at J, with 6 bases between the two ends.